This TCR beta chain was documented in a study of a mutant IDH1 vaccine in newly diagnosed glioma. Study details: Patients were started on vaccination 4-6 weeks after radiotherapy alone, or with temozolomide cycles.

Clones were sequenced by immunoSEQ multiplex PCR, and TCRdb holds only the in-frame ones, with some missing. The table lists 43,000 or so clones, less than 85% of them singletons. Study-level points and caveats: Of the patients, 80% to 95% had vaccine-induced immune responses.

The CDR3 loop spans 14 amino acids. V was clipped by 6 bases and J by 7 bases, with 15 bases between them. In germline, CDR1 is MNHNY, CDR2 SVGAGI (reference sequence). This clone was counted once. What it binds is not known. The sample's time point: week 23, last vaccination. Vaccinated patients received 300 ug of mutant IDH1 20-mer peptide per dose, with topical imiquimod. Source: PBMCs, taken from a glioma patient whose treatment included an IDH1 peptide vaccine. The clonotype originates from a young woman with glioma. Some clones in this sample may be carry-over from other donors' samples. The chain joins TRBV6-6 to TRBJ1-4; D is uncertain. This CDR3 reads CASRSSGESEKLFF. CDR3 DNA: TGTGCCAGCAGGTCCAGTGGTGAAAGTGAAAAACTGTTTTTT.